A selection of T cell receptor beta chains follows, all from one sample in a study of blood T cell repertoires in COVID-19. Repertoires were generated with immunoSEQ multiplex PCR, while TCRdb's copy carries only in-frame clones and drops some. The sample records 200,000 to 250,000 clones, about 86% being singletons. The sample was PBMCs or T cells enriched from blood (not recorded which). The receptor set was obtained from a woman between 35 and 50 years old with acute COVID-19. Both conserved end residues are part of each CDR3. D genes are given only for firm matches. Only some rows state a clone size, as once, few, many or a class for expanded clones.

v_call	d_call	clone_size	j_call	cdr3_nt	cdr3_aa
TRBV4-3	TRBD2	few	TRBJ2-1	TGCGCCAGCAGCCCTTGGACTAGCGGTCCTCCCTACAATGAGCAGTTCTTC	CASSPWTSGPPYNEQFF
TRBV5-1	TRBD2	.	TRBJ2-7	TGCGCCAGCAGCCCCCGGACTAGCTACGAGCAGTACTTC	CASSPRTSYEQYF
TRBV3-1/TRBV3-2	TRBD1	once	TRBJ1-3	TGTGCCAGCAGCCAGCCGGGACAGGGGTTTGGAAACACCATATATTTT	CASSQPGQGFGNTIYF
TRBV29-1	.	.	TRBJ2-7	TGCAGCGTTGAAGGGGACAACTACGAGCAGTACTTC	CSVEGDNYEQYF
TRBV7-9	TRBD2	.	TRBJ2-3	TGTGCCAGCAGAGGGACTAGCGGGACCTACACAGATACGCAGTATTTT	CASRGTSGTYTDTQYF
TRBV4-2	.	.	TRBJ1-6	TGTGCCAGCAGCCCAGGGCGCGAAGCAGGGTCACCCCTCCACTTT	CASSPGREAGSPLHF
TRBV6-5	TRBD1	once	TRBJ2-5	TGTGCCAGCAGTTCGACAGGGCCGGAGACCCAGTACTTC	CASSSTGPETQYF
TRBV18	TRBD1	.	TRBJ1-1	TGTGCCAGCTCAAATAGACAGGGTATGAACACTGAAGCTTTCTTT	CASSNRQGMNTEAFF
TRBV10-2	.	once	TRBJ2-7	TGCGCCAGCCAGGACATCAAAGGAGCCTACGAGCAGTACTTC	CASQDIKGAYEQYF
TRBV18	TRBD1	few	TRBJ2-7	TGTGCCAGCTCACCCGGGACAGGGGGCATCTACGAGCAGTACTTC	CASSPGTGGIYEQYF
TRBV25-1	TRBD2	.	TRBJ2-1	TGTGCCAGCAGTCTTTCTAGCGGATACAATGAGCAGTTCTTC	CASSLSSGYNEQFF
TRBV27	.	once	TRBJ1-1	TGTGCCAGCAGTCCACTAAAAGAGGGCACTGAAGCTTTCTTT	CASSPLKEGTEAFF
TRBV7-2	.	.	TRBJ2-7	TGTGCCAGCAGCTTCCCAGGGAAACCAGCCCCGCGGCAGTACTTC	CASSFPGKPAPRQYF
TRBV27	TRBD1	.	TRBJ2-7	TGTGCCAGCAGTTTAGTTGGGACAGGGGGCGGCGAGCAGTACTTC	CASSLVGTGGGEQYF
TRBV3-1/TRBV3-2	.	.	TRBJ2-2	TGTGCCAGCAGCCGTACGAACACCGGGGAGCTGTTTTTT	CASSRTNTGELFF
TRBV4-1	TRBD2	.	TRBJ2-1	TGCGCCAGCAGCTCCCTAGCGGCCAATGACAATGAGCAGTTCTTC	CASSSLAANDNEQFF
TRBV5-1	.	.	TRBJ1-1	TGCGCCAGCAGCTTGTCCCAGATGAACACTGAAGCTTTCTTT	CASSLSQMNTEAFF
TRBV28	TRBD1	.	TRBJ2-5	TGTGCCAGCAGGTTATATATTACAGGGGGCGGGGAGACCCAGTACTTC	CASRLYITGGGETQYF
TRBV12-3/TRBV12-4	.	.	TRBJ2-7	TGTGCCAGCTGCGGGTGGAAAGAGGAGCAGTACTTC	CASCGWKEEQYF
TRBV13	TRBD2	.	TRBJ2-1	TGTGCCAGCAGCACCTGGACTAGCGGGAGTGGGGGGAGGCTCAATGAGCAGTTCTTC	CASSTWTSGSGGRLNEQFF